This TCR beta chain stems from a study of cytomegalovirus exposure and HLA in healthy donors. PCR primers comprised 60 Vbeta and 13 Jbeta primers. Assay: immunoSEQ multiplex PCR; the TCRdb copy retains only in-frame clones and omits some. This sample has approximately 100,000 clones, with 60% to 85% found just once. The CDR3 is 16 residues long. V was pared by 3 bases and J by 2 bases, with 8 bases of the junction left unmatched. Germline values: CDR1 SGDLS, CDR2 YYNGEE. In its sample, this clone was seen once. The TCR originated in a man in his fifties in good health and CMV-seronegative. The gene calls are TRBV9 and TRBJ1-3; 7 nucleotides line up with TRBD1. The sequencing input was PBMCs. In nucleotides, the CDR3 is TGTGCCAGCAGCGAAAGACAGGGACCTCCTGGAAACACCATATATTTT. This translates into CASSERQGPPGNTIYF.